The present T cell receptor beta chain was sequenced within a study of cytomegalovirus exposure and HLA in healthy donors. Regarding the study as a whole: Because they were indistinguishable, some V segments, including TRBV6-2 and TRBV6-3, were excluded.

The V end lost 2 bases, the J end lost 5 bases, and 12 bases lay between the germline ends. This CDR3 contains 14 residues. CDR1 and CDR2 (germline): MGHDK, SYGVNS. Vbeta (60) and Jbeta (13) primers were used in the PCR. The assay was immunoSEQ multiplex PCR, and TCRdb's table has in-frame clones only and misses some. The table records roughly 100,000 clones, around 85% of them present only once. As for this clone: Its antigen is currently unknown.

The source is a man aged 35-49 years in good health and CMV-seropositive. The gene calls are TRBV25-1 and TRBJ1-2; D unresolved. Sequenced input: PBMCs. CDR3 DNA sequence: TGTGCCAGCAGTGAAGCCCGGACGGGGTATGGCTACACCTTC. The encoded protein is CASSEARTGYGYTF.